Each of the 26 T cell receptor beta chains below was sequenced from the same sample in a study of blood T cell repertoires in COVID-19. The assay was immunoSEQ multiplex PCR, and TCRdb's table has in-frame clones only and misses some. The data contain just over 150,000 clones, 70% to 85% of them singletons. The specimen was peripheral blood. These receptors were collected from a woman over 75 with acute or convalescent COVID-19.

The gene calls are TRBV3-1 (or the pseudogene TRBV3-2) and TRBJ2-1; no clear D gene. The CDR3 runs to 12 residues. V dropped 2 bases and J dropped 4 bases, with 3 bases sitting between them. CDR1 LGHDT and CDR2 YNNKEL come from the germline V gene (reference sequence). CDR3: CASSQRYNEQFF. The CDR3 nucleotides read TGTGCCAGCAGCCAACGGTACAATGAGCAGTTCTTC.

This chain uses TRBV7-9 with TRBJ2-7; 10 nucleotides match TRBD1. Germline V gene data show CDR1 as SEHNR and CDR2 as FQNEAQ (reference sequence). This CDR3 has 15 amino acids. The V and J ends lost 4 bases and 4 bases, in that order; junction bases with no gene match: 7. Here the CDR3 DNA reads TGTGCCAGCAGCTCTTATGGGACAGGGGAGTACGAGCAGTACTTC. Translated, it gives CASSSYGTGEYEQYF.

This chain joins TRBV12-3 or TRBV12-4 and TRBJ1-1; possibly TRBD1 for D (5 bases). This CDR3 has 12 residues. The V end was cut by 7 bases, the J end by 7 bases, with 13 bases between. The CDR3 here is CASKVFRDEAFF. CDR3 DNA: TGTGCCAGCAAAGTTTTCAGGGATGAAGCTTTCTTT.

The chain recombines TRBV19 with TRBJ2-1; D perhaps matches TRBD2 (6 bases). The germline gives CDR1 LNHDA, CDR2 SQIVND (reference sequence). This CDR3 is 15 amino acids long. The V and J ends lost 7 bases and 8 bases respectively, with 21 bases between them. CDR3 protein: CASTPWPGSPDEQFF. CDR3 DNA: TGTGCCAGTACTCCCTGGCCCGGGAGTCCGGATGAGCAGTTCTTC.

The rearrangement joins TRBV5-1 to TRBJ1-4; no reliable D call. V was pared by 4 bases and J by 0 bases, with 7 bases between. This CDR3 spans 14 amino acids. Germline V gene sequence: CDR1 SGHRS, CDR2 YFSETQ. As DNA, the CDR3 is TGCGCCAGCAGCCCCGGGACAACTAATGAAAAACTGTTTTTT. This sequence encodes CASSPGTTNEKLFF.

In nucleotides, the CDR3 is TGTGCCAGCAGCTTGTTTCAGGGGAGTGACGAGCAGTACTTC. This encodes CASSLFQGSDEQYF. V is TRBV7-6 and J is TRBJ2-7; a weak D match, TRBD1 (6 bases). CDR1 SGHVS and CDR2 FNYEAQ come from the germline V gene. The CDR3 spans 14 residues. The V gene lost 3 bases and the J gene lost 5 bases, with 14 bases spanning the gap.

The V gene is TRBV19, the J gene TRBJ1-5, with D possibly matching TRBD1 (5 bases). CDR1 is LNHDA, CDR2 SQIVND, per germline (reference sequence). The CDR3 runs 16 residues. Trimming removed 3 bases at V and 3 bases at J, with 15 bases between. The CDR3 spells CASSITGRGDNQPQHF. CDR3 in DNA: TGTGCCAGTAGTATTACGGGGAGGGGTGACAATCAGCCCCAGCATTTT.

The chain couples TRBV9 to TRBJ2-1; D is ambiguous. This CDR3 is built from 17 residues. From germline, CDR1 is SGDLS and CDR2 YYNGEE. V was pared by 0 bases and J by 3 bases, with 16 bases between. CDR3 amino acids: CASSVAPLEWVYNEQFF. CDR3 nucleotide sequence: TGTGCCAGCAGCGTAGCTCCGCTAGAGTGGGTCTACAATGAGCAGTTCTTC.

This chain joins TRBV6-2 or TRBV6-3 and TRBJ1-2, with a weak D call TRBD1 (6 bases). V shed 2 bases and J shed 5 bases, with 9 bases lying between them. There are 13 residues in the CDR3. Germline assignment: CDR1 MNHEY and CDR2 SVGEGT. CDR3 residues: CASSYTRGYGYTF. CDR3 sequence (DNA): TGTGCCAGCAGTTACACCAGGGGTTATGGCTACACCTTC.

The chain uses TRBV18 and TRBJ2-7; 7 nucleotides agree with TRBD1. CDR1 KGHSH and CDR2 LQKENI come from the germline V gene. Germline trimming cut 4 bases from V and 1 base from J; bases unmatched to any gene: 7. This CDR3 contains 15 residues. The CDR3 DNA reads TGTGCCAGCTCACACGGACAGGTGAATTCCTACGAGCAGTACTTC. Translating it yields CASSHGQVNSYEQYF.

V is TRBV9 and J is TRBJ2-2; 11 bases map to TRBD1. J gave up 5 bases and V 3 bases, and 3 bases lay outside the gene matches. The CDR3 totals 15 residues. In germline, CDR1 is SGDLS, CDR2 YYNGEE. CDR3 sequence (DNA): TGTGCCAGCAGCGCCGGGACAGGGGGGACCGGGGAGCTGTTTTTT. Its protein is CASSAGTGGTGELFF.

The rearrangement uses TRBV7-8 and TRBJ2-7, with D possibly being TRBD2 (6 bases). Trimming took off 1 base at V and 0 bases at J, with 10 bases between the two ends. Germline values: CDR1 SGHVS, CDR2 FQNEAQ. This CDR3 region has 15 residues. CDR3 in DNA: TGTGCCAGCAGCTTAGTGGGGGGTATCTCCTACGAGCAGTACTTC. Translating gives CASSLVGGISYEQYF.

The chain combines TRBV6-5 with TRBJ1-5; perhaps TRBD1 as D (5 bases). V was pared by 7 bases and J by 9 bases, with 16 bases between. The germline V gene has CDR1 MNHEY and CDR2 SVGAGI. There are 13 residues in the CDR3. CDR3 residues: CASNQGLQSPQHF. CDR3 in DNA: TGTGCCAGCAATCAGGGCCTCCAGTCGCCCCAGCATTTT.

The chain uses TRBV7-9 and TRBJ2-7; tentative D call: TRBD1 (5 bases). V lost 5 bases and J lost 1, with 21 bases in between. Germline V gene lookup returns CDR1 SEHNR and CDR2 FQNEAQ (reference sequence). This CDR3 has 17 amino acids. This CDR3 reads CASSPQGVGLRSYEQYF. DNA for the CDR3: TGTGCCAGCAGCCCCCAAGGGGTGGGGTTAAGGTCCTACGAGCAGTACTTC.

The J gene is TRBJ2-3, the V gene TRBV21-1; TRBD2 is the table's D call, not checked against the DNA. TRBV21-1 is a listed pseudogene. The CDR3 length is 14 residues. The CDR3 DNA reads as TGTGCCAGCAGTGGAGCGGGAGGCACAGATACGCAGTATTTT. Translation: CASSGAGGTDTQYF.

This chain joins TRBV5-6 and TRBJ2-3, with D possibly TRBD2 on 5 matching bases. Trimming shortened V by 0 bases and J by 1 base, and 9 bases separated the two germline ends. Germline CDR1 and CDR2: SGHDT and YYEEEE. The CDR3 consists of 15 residues. CDR3 loop: CASSLAPAGTDTQYF. In DNA, the CDR3 is TGTGCCAGCAGCTTGGCCCCAGCGGGCACAGATACGCAGTATTTT.

There are a few counts of this clone. The CDR3 nucleotides read TGTGCCAGCTCATTCCAGGGTGAAGGGGTCACTGAAGCTTTCTTT. Translation: CASSFQGEGVTEAFF. The rearrangement uses TRBV18 and TRBJ1-1, with D possibly being TRBD1 (5 bases). Trimming left V 5 bases short and J 4 bases short, with 17 bases between. The CDR3 loop spans 15 amino acids. CDR1 and CDR2 (germline): KGHSH, LQKENI. The entire variable domain, with the rest obtained from reference TRBV18 and TRBJ1-1, is as follows: NAGVMQNPRHLVRRRGQEARLRCSPMKGHSHVYWYRQLPEEGLKFMVYLQKENIIDESGMPKERFSAEFPKEGPSILRIQQVVRGDSAAYFCASSFQGEGVTEAFFGQGTRLTVV.

The rearrangement joins TRBV30 to TRBJ2-7; tentatively, D is TRBD1 (6 bases). V dropped 3 bases and J dropped 5 bases, with 11 bases sitting between them. This CDR3 is 12 amino acids long. CDR1 and CDR2 (germline): GTSNPN, SVGIG (reference sequence). The CDR3 sequence: CAWSYHRDEQYF. Written as DNA, the CDR3 is TGTGCCTGGAGCTACCACAGGGACGAGCAGTACTTC.

The chain combines TRBV7-2 with TRBJ2-1; 13 bases match TRBD2. The germline V gene encodes CDR1 SGHTA and CDR2 FQGNSA. The junction had 2 bases not matched to a gene; V was cut back by 1 base and J by 8 bases. The CDR3 totals 15 residues. Here the CDR3 reads CASSLDGLAGDEQFF. The CDR3 nucleotides are TGTGCCAGCAGCTTAGATGGACTAGCGGGGGATGAGCAGTTCTTC.

The V and J genes are TRBV20-1 and TRBJ2-1; D is ambiguous. The CDR3 totals 13 residues. Germline V CDR1 and CDR2: DFQATT, SNEGSKA (reference sequence). Trimming took 3 bases from V and 7 from J, leaving 13 bases between them. The CDR3 region has the DNA TGCAGTGCTAGTCCCTGGGCTGGGAATGAGCAGTTCTTC. Its protein is CSASPWAGNEQFF.

The sample holds one count of this clone. The chain links TRBV6-5 to TRBJ1-2; TRBD1 matches 11 bases. Trimming took 5 bases from V and 5 from J; bases not matched to a gene: 7. The CDR3 loop spans 15 amino acids. Germline CDR1 is MNHEY and CDR2 is SVGAGI. Written as DNA, the CDR3 is TGTGCCAGCAGTCCTCGGACAGGGGGCGCATATGGCTACACCTTC. Translating gives CASSPRTGGAYGYTF.

V gene TRBV7-2 combines with J gene TRBJ2-7; 9 nucleotides agree with TRBD2. The CDR3 consists of 20 residues. The V gene's germline CDR1 is SGHTA and CDR2 FQGNSA. The V and J ends lost 0 bases and 0 bases, in that order; junction bases with no gene match: 15. The CDR3 DNA sequence: TGTGCCAGCAGCTTAGCCCAGTGGAGGTCTAGCGGGGTTTTCTCCTACGAGCAGTACTTC. Translated: CASSLAQWRSSGVFSYEQYF.

The count of this clone is one. This chain links TRBV20-1 with TRBJ1-6; D unresolved. Germline V lookup: CDR1 DFQATT, CDR2 SNEGSKA (reference sequence). CDR3 length: 17 residues. Trimming took off 3 bases at V and 0 bases at J, with 15 bases between the two ends. DNA for the CDR3: TGCAGTGCTAGTATGGGAGGACCGAGCTCCTATAATTCACCCCTCCACTTT. Translating gives CSASMGGPSSYNSPLHF.

As to this clone: The junction and the germline gene differ at one end; a read error may be behind it. V gene TRBV13 combines with J gene TRBJ1-1, with TRBD1 matching over 7 bases. The CDR3 has 16 amino acids. From germline, CDR1 is PRHDT and CDR2 FYEKMQ (reference sequence). The CDR3 protein is CASSFSFDRVKTEAFF. CDR3 nucleotides: TGTGCCAGCAGCTTCTCCTTCGACAGGGTGAAGACTGAAGCTTTCTTT.

This chain joins TRBV29-1 and TRBJ2-7; 7 bases are shared with TRBD1. J was trimmed by 6 bases and V by 5 bases; bases with no gene match: 4. Looked up from germline, CDR1 is SQVTM and CDR2 is ANQGSEA. The CDR3 extends over 11 amino acids. For the CDR3, the DNA is TGCAGCGTTCTGACAGGGATCGAGCAGTACTTC. Translating gives CSVLTGIEQYF.

This clone was seen a single time. This chain connects TRBV3-1 (or the pseudogene TRBV3-2) to TRBJ2-5; the D gene is possibly TRBD2 (5 bases). The CDR3 is 14 amino acids. The V and J ends lost 1 base and 0 bases respectively, with 6 bases between them. The germline CDR1 and CDR2 sequences are LGHDT and YNNKEL (reference sequence). This CDR3 is CASSQGLNQETQYF. In DNA, the CDR3 is TGTGCCAGCAGCCAAGGACTAAACCAAGAGACCCAGTACTTC.